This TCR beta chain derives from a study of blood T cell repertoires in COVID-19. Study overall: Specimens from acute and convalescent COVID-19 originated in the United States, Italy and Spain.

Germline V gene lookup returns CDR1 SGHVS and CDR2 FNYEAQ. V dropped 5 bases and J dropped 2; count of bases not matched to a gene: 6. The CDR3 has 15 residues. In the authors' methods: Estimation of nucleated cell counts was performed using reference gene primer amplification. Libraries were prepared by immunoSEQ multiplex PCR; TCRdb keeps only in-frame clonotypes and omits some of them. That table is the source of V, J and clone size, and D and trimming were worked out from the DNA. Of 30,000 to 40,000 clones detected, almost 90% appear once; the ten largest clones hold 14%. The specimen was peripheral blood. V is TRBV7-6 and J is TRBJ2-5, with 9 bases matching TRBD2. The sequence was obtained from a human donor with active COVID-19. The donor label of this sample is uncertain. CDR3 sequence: CASSPVGLAQETQYF. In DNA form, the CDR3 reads TGTGCCAGCAGCCCAGTGGGACTAGCACAAGAGACCCAGTACTTC.